The clone carrying this TCR beta chain turned up a few times. This record comes from a study of blood T cell repertoires in COVID-19. Study members were between 18 and 89 years old and lived in 20 to 30 US regions. Clinical history reported by participants formed the basis on which cohorts were assigned. Germline V gene lookup returns CDR1 LGHNT and CDR2 FRNRAP. J lost 3 bases, V lost 5 bases, and 6 bases had no gene match. The CDR3 is made up of 15 amino acids. Measured with immunoSEQ multiplex PCR; TCRdb has only the in-frame clones, and not every one. The sample yields roughly 360,000 clones, roughly 90% seen once.

Sequences were obtained from PBMCs or T cells enriched from blood (not recorded which). The V gene is TRBV12-5, the J gene TRBJ1-3, with 8 bases lining up with TRBD1. This clonotype was obtained from a woman aged 25 to 39 with acute COVID-19. This chain's CDR3 is CASGPDRAHGNTIYF. The CDR3 bases are TGTGCTAGTGGTCCGGACAGGGCTCATGGAAACACCATATATTTT.